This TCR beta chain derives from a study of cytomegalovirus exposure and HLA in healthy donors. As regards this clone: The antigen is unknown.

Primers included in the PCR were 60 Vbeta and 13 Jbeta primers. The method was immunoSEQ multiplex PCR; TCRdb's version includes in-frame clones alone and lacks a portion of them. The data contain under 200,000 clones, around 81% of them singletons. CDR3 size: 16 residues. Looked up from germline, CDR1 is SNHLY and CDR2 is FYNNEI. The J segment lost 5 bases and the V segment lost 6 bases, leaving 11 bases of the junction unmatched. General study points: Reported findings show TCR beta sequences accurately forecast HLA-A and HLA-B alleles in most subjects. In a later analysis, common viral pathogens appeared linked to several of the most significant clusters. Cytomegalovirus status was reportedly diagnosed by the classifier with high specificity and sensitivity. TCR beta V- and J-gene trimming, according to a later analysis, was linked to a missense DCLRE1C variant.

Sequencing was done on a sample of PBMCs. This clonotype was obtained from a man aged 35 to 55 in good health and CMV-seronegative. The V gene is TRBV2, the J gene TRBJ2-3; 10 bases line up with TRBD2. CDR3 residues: CASRPSAAGGGDTQYF. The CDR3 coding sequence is TGTGCCAGCAGACCCAGCGCAGCGGGGGGGGGAGATACGCAGTATTTT.